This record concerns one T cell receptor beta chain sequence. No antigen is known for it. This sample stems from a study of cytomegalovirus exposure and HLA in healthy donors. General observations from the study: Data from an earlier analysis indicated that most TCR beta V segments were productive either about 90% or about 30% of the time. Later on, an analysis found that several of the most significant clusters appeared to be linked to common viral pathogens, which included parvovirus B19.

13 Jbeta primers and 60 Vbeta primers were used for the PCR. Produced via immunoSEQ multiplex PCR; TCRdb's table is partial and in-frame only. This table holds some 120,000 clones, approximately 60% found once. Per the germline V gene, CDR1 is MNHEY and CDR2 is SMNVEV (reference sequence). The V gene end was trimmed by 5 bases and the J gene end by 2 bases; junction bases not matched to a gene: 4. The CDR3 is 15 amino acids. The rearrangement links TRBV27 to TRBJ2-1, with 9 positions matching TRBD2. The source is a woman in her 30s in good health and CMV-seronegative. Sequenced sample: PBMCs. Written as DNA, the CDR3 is TGTGCCAGCAGTGCTCGACTAGCGGCCTACAATGAGCAGTTCTTC. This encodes CASSARLAAYNEQFF.